This TCR beta chain appears in the sequencing data of a study of blood T cell repertoires in COVID-19. For the study at large: Specimens from acute and convalescent COVID-19 originated in the United States, Italy and Spain. Sources were T cells, B-cell-depleted T cells, or PBMCs; the material itself was cDNA or gDNA.

CDR3 length: 12 residues. V lost 4 bases to trimming and J lost 2 bases, with 3 bases between them. CDR1 SGHVS and CDR2 FQNEAQ come from the germline V gene. Per the original data handling: Amplified reference gene primers provided the basis for estimating nucleated cell counts. The protocol was immunoSEQ multiplex PCR, while the TCRdb copy is restricted to in-frame clones and leaves out a portion. V and J calls and clone size are copied from that table; D and trimming were computed from the DNA. This table has roughly 140,000 clones, approximately 82% appearing once. This TCR derives from a woman aged 45-60 years in a cohort sampled during active or convalescent COVID-19. This rearrangement joins TRBV7-8 to TRBJ1-5; D ambiguous. The sequencing input was peripheral blood. The DNA for the CDR3 is TGTGCCAGCAGCTCCGGCAATCAGCCCCAGCATTTT. Amino acids: CASSSGNQPQHF.